The clone carrying this T cell receptor beta chain has only a few counts. Its antigen is as yet unknown. Per germline, CDR1 LGHNA and CDR2 YSLEER. This CDR3 contains 15 residues. V gave up 1 base and J gave up 7 bases, with 13 bases separating them. cDNA synthesis used the whole RNA isolate, giving expressed TCRB sequences. Reads from naive, central memory and regulatory T cell samples averaged about 3.3 million. Some clones are missing from TCRdb's copy, which holds only in-frame ones; the method was immunoSEQ multiplex PCR. This table holds around 600,000 clones, about an eighth found once. This entry belongs to a study of beta chain features in type 1 diabetes. Overall study results and limits: It was not settled here whether HLA type affects TCRB rearrangement. Across all four CD4+ subsets, people with type 1 diabetes showed modestly shorter TCRB CDR3s.

Using CD45RO/CCR7/CD25/CD127/CD95/CD27, CD4+ naive, central memory, regulatory and stem cell-like memory cells were sorted. Populations obtained by sorting all exceeded 95% purity. Material for sequencing was naive CD4+ T cells from blood. This rearrangement joins TRBV4-3 to TRBJ1-4; D call uncertain. The TCR comes from a man aged 30 to 45 with type 1 diabetes. The CDR3 bases are TGCGCCAGCAGCCAAGTGGAGGGTATGAGTGAAAAACTGTTTTTT. It is translated as CASSQVEGMSEKLFF.